The next 6 T cell receptor beta chains were all read from a single sample in a study of regulatory T cells in long-lasting Graves disease. The time point was: newly diagnosed GD, antithyroid drugs for less than 3 months. Researchers made the TCR library from RNA that was extracted from PBMCs. CDR3 regions were amplified by Arm-PCR using iRepertoire HTBI primers to build TCR beta libraries. TCRdb analysed the multiplex PCR reads with MiXCR anew, one entry per CDR3 protein. The sample holds 400,000 to 550,000 distinct CDR3 sequences, 16% seen once. This sample was shared with a second study, whose subject was T cells in Graves' hyperthyroidism and ophthalmopathy.

Sequencing used peripheral blood mononuclear cells (PBMCs), obtained at new diagnosis, from a patient treated with antithyroid drugs. The receptors were gathered from a woman in her twenties or thirties with Graves disease.

This clonotype was detected ten times or more. This chain connects TRBV28 to TRBJ1-1; 10 bases are shared with TRBD1. This CDR3 comprises 16 residues. Germline V gene data show CDR1 as MDHEN and CDR2 as SYDVKM. Losses at the gene ends were 5 bases for V and 0 bases for J; bases not matched to a gene: 6. The CDR3 loop is CASSAGTGAMNTEAFF. CDR3 coding DNA: TGTGCCAGCAGTGCCGGGACAGGGGCCATGAACACTGAAGCTTTCTTT.

This clonotype was seen only a few times. This sequence joins TRBV27 and TRBJ2-2; D remains unclear. The CDR3 has 15 amino acids. V was trimmed by 3 bases and J by 4 bases, leaving 12 bases between them. The germline CDR1 and CDR2 sequences are MNHEY and SMNVEV (reference sequence). The CDR3, as DNA: TGTGCCAGCAGTTTCGAGGCCCCGAGCACCGGGGAGCTGTTTTTT. It specifies CASSFEAPSTGELFF.

This clonotype was observed many times. The chain combines TRBV28 with TRBJ2-7; possible D gene TRBD2, 5 bases. Germline lookup yields CDR1 MDHEN and CDR2 SYDVKM. This CDR3 contains 14 residues. Trimming left V 4 bases short and J 7 bases short, with 17 bases between. The CDR3 spells CASSSVPGSAEQYF. CDR3 nucleotides: TGTGCCAGCAGTTCCGTCCCGGGTAGCGCTGAGCAGTACTTC.

As for this clonotype: This may arise from a read error, as a much more abundant clone is one base away. The CDR3 sequence: CTSSVDRIGEKLFF. The CDR3 DNA is TGTACCAGCAGCGTAGACAGGATAGGTGAAAAACTGTTTTTT. V is TRBV9 and J is TRBJ1-4, with a possible D match to TRBD1 (6 bases). This CDR3 contains 14 residues. CDR1 and CDR2 from the germline V gene are SGDLS and YYNGEE.

This clonotype was observed at least ten times. In nucleotides, the CDR3 is TGTGCCACCAGCGGCAGAAAAGGGCCTGAAGCTTTCTTT. This codes for CATSGRKGPEAFF. This sequence joins TRBV15 and TRBJ1-1, with no clear D. Trimming stripped 5 bases from V and 6 bases from J, with 13 bases between. Looked up from germline, CDR1 is LNHNV and CDR2 is YYDKDF (reference sequence). The CDR3 is made up of 13 amino acids.

The chain couples TRBV2 to TRBJ2-5, with TRBD2 matching over 13 bases. With V trimmed by 6 bases and J by 2 bases, 9 bases remained unmatched. The CDR3 is 17 residues long. The germline V gene has CDR1 SNHLY and CDR2 FYNNEI. This chain's CDR3 is CASSVGGLAGLQETQYF. The CDR3 nucleotides read TGTGCCAGCAGCGTAGGGGGACTAGCGGGGCTACAAGAGACCCAGTACTTC.